A single sample is the source of the 5 T cell receptor beta chains below, sequenced in a study of shared clonotypes between healthy human individuals. It was CD45RO-negative cells, positively selected for CCR7, that made up naive CD8 cells, with terminally differentiated effector memory CD45RA+ cells excluded. The repertoire was sequenced with immunoSEQ multiplex PCR; TCRdb's copy has only in-frame clones and lacks some. The sample shows hundreds of thousands of clones, about 96% of them seen only once. The sequenced sample was naive CD8+ T cells sorted from blood. These receptors all stem from a woman younger than 45 in good health.

The chain has TRBV2 and TRBJ1-5, with 7 bases aligning to TRBD1. The CDR3 extends over 17 amino acids. V was pared by 3 bases and J by 1 base, with 9 bases of the junction left unmatched. Germline loops: CDR1 SNHLY, CDR2 FYNNEI. CDR3 loop: CASSDRQGFGSNQPQHF. The CDR3 region has the DNA TGTGCCAGCAGTGATAGACAGGGCTTTGGCAGCAATCAGCCCCAGCATTTT.

This sequence joins TRBV13 and TRBJ2-1; 13 bases line up with TRBD2. J gave up 1 base and V 4 bases, and 4 bases lay outside the gene matches. CDR1 is PRHDT, CDR2 FYEKMQ, per germline (reference sequence). The CDR3 loop spans 17 amino acids. The DNA of the CDR3 is TGTGCCAGCAGCTCGACTAGCGGGAGGCCGTCCTACAATGAGCAGTTCTTC. This translates into CASSSTSGRPSYNEQFF.

This chain uses TRBV9 with TRBJ2-7; 9 positions match TRBD2. Germline V lookup: CDR1 SGDLS, CDR2 YYNGEE. The CDR3 covers 16 residues. With 0 bases clipped from V and 2 bases from J, the junction kept 6 bases outside the gene matches. The CDR3 DNA reads TGTGCCAGCAGCGTAGGCGGGGGGGGCGGACCCTACGAGCAGTACTTC. Protein: CASSVGGGGGPYEQYF.

This chain connects TRBV6-1 to TRBJ2-1; D is ambiguous. Per the germline V gene, CDR1 is MNHNS and CDR2 is SASEGT. This CDR3 is 15 amino acids long. Trimming took 2 bases from V and 5 from J, leaving 13 bases between them. CDR3 coding DNA: TGTGCCAGCAGTGAACGGGTCTTAGCCCACAATGAGCAGTTCTTC. This encodes CASSERVLAHNEQFF.

This chain links TRBV7-8 with TRBJ2-5; D perhaps matches TRBD1 (6 bases). Germline assignment: CDR1 SGHVS and CDR2 FQNEAQ. This CDR3 is 14 amino acids long. Between the trimmed V and J ends, which lost 4 bases and 1 base, there was a span of 10 bases. Here the CDR3 reads CASSWGTSQETQYF. The CDR3 nucleotides are TGTGCCAGCAGCTGGGGGACAAGCCAAGAGACCCAGTACTTC.